A single sample gave rise to the 25 T cell receptor beta chains below, sequenced in a study of T cells in narcolepsy. Produced via immunoSEQ multiplex PCR; TCRdb's table is partial and in-frame only. The sample includes about 33,000 clones, 85% to 90% of them seen just once. The sequenced sample was CD45RA- memory CD4+ T cells from PBMCs. All receptors come from a human donor with narcolepsy.

This clone is a singleton in its sample. The chain carries TRBV18 and TRBJ1-2; D not certain. In germline, CDR1 is KGHSH, CDR2 LQKENI. Trimming removed 1 base at V and 5 bases at J, with 14 bases between. There are 15 residues in the CDR3. CDR3 bases: TGTGCCAGCTCACCACGTCCGAAGGATGCTTATGGCTACACCTTC. It translates to CASSPRPKDAYGYTF. Full variable domain (remainder filled in from reference TRBV18 and TRBJ1-2): NAGVMQNPRHLVRRRGQEARLRCSPMKGHSHVYWYRQLPEEGLKFMVYLQKENIIDESGMPKERFSAEFPKEGPSILRIQQVVRGDSAAYFCASSPRPKDAYGYTFGSGTRLTVV.

This chain joins TRBV20-1 and TRBJ2-1, with 7 bases aligning to TRBD2. The length of the CDR3 is 11 residues. Germline CDR1 DFQATT, CDR2 SNEGSKA (reference sequence). The CDR3 is CSATGGNEQFF. The CDR3 DNA follows: TGCAGCGCGACGGGGGGCAATGAGCAGTTCTTC.

This chain connects TRBV19 to TRBJ2-2; unclear D gene. The CDR3 is 18 residues long. CDR1 and CDR2 (germline): LNHDA, SQIVND (reference sequence). V dropped 6 bases and J dropped 0 bases, with 20 bases sitting between them. In DNA, the CDR3 is TGTGCCAGTAGCCACAATATCCGGGTCGGCGCGAACACCGGGGAGCTGTTTTTT. Translated, it gives CASSHNIRVGANTGELFF.

This rearrangement joins TRBV18 to TRBJ2-5, with 9 bases lining up with TRBD2. V lost 4 bases to trimming and J lost 1 base; unmatched junction nucleotides: 1. CDR3 length: 14 residues. Looked up from germline, CDR1 is KGHSH and CDR2 is LQKENI. The CDR3 region is CASSRAGGQETQYF. The CDR3 region has the DNA TGTGCCAGCTCACGAGCGGGGGGCCAAGAGACCCAGTACTTC. The variable domain in full, completed from reference TRBV18 and TRBJ2-5, reads NAGVMQNPRHLVRRRGQEARLRCSPMKGHSHVYWYRQLPEEGLKFMVYLQKENIIDESGMPKERFSAEFPKEGPSILRIQQVVRGDSAAYFCASSRAGGQETQYFGPGTRLLVL.

V and J are TRBV7-2 and TRBJ1-5; no reliable D call. This CDR3 comprises 14 residues. The germline gives CDR1 SGHTA, CDR2 FQGNSA. The V end was cut by 7 bases, the J end by 0 bases, with 10 bases between. This CDR3 is CASKLGPSNQPQHF. The CDR3 DNA follows: TGTGCCAGCAAACTAGGGCCTAGCAATCAGCCCCAGCATTTT.

This chain uses TRBV28 with TRBJ1-2; 8 positions agree with TRBD1. Germline-derived CDR1 and CDR2 are MDHEN and SYDVKM. The J segment lost 5 bases and the V segment lost 6 bases, leaving 8 bases of the junction unmatched. The CDR3 loop spans 14 amino acids. The CDR3 DNA reads as TGTGCCAGCAGGTACCGCGGGACAGGTTATGGCTACACCTTC. This gives the protein CASRYRGTGYGYTF.

This chain joins TRBV9 and TRBJ1-1, with 8 bases matching TRBD1. V dropped 4 bases and J dropped 3; count of bases not matched to a gene: 5. The V gene's germline CDR1 is SGDLS and CDR2 YYNGEE. The CDR3 is 14 residues long. CDR3 protein: CASSPQTGDTEAFF. The CDR3 region has the DNA TGTGCCAGCAGCCCCCAGACAGGGGACACTGAAGCTTTCTTT.

The chain has TRBV5-1 and TRBJ2-2; D may be TRBD1 (5 bases). Trimming shortened V by 0 bases and J by 3 bases, and 12 bases separated the two germline ends. The germline CDR1 and CDR2 sequences are SGHRS and YFSETQ. The CDR3 totals 16 residues. The CDR3 DNA is TGCGCCAGCAGCTTGGAGGGGCCGCGGTACACCGGGGAGCTGTTTTTT. Amino acid sequence: CASSLEGPRYTGELFF.

The V gene is TRBV6-6, the J gene TRBJ1-2, with D possibly TRBD1 on 5 matching bases. The length of the CDR3 is 13 residues. V gave up 7 bases and J gave up 5 bases, with 14 bases separating them. The germline V gene has CDR1 MNHNY and CDR2 SVGAGI (reference sequence). In DNA, the CDR3 is TGTGCCAGCACCATGGGACTGCAATATGGCTACACCTTC. This sequence encodes CASTMGLQYGYTF.

J is TRBJ2-7 and V is TRBV28; D tentatively fits TRBD1 or TRBD2 (5 bases each). CDR1 and CDR2 (germline): MDHEN, SYDVKM. The CDR3 runs 14 residues. Trimming cost V 6 bases and J 3 bases, with 15 bases left between them. For the CDR3, the DNA is TGTGCCAGCAGAGCTCCCGGGGCCCTCTACGAGCAGTACTTC. It translates to CASRAPGALYEQYF.

The chain links TRBV4-3 to TRBJ1-1; no firm D call. The length of the CDR3 is 14 residues. The V end lost 1 base, the J end lost 1 base, and 7 bases lay between the germline ends. The germline CDR1 and CDR2 sequences are LGHNA and YSLEER. The CDR3 loop is CASSQGRANTEAFF. Here the CDR3 DNA reads TGCGCCAGCAGCCAAGGTAGGGCGAACACTGAAGCTTTCTTT.

This clone was observed a handful of times. This chain uses TRBV19 with TRBJ2-2, with TRBD1 matching 8 bases. Looked up from germline, CDR1 is LNHDA and CDR2 is SQIVND (reference sequence). Trimming removed 10 bases from V and 7 bases from J; junction bases left unmatched: 5. This CDR3 has 12 residues. CDR3 in DNA: TGTGCCACCGCCACAGGGGGCGGGGAGCTGTTTTTT. This encodes CATATGGGELFF.

J is TRBJ1-3 and V is TRBV6-5; D ambiguous. Per the germline V gene, CDR1 is MNHEY and CDR2 is SVGAGI. The CDR3 loop spans 14 amino acids. The V end lost 4 bases, the J end lost 3 bases, and 10 bases lay between the germline ends. The CDR3 sequence: CASSFTDNGNTIYF. For the CDR3, the DNA is TGTGCCAGCAGTTTTACGGATAATGGAAACACCATATATTTT.

This chain links TRBV6-6 with TRBJ2-7; weak D call: TRBD2 (6 bases). Germline values: CDR1 MNHNY, CDR2 SVGAGI (reference sequence). CDR3 length: 15 amino acids. Trimming pared 5 bases from V and 7 bases from J, leaving 21 bases between. The CDR3 coding sequence is TGTGCCAGCAGTAGCAGGGACTCCACCTTTGATGAGCAGTACTTC. Protein product: CASSSRDSTFDEQYF.

About this clone: The identical CDR3 is also encoded by other nucleotide sequences in the sample. The chain employs TRBV4-3 and TRBJ1-1; no reliable D call. Germline assignment: CDR1 LGHNA and CDR2 YSLEER. CDR3 length equals 13 residues. V was shortened by 0 bases and J by 4 bases, with 6 bases between the two germline ends. CDR3: CASSQEVGTEAFF. CDR3 in DNA: TGCGCCAGCAGCCAAGAGGTAGGCACTGAAGCTTTCTTT.

The chain is built from TRBV18 and TRBJ2-1; 12 bases match TRBD1. V trimming: 3 bases; J trimming: 14 bases; junction bases outside the gene matches: 11. The CDR3 spans 15 residues. Germline CDR1 KGHSH, CDR2 LQKENI. The CDR3 bases are TGTGCCAGCTCACCTTCATTTCAGGGGACAGGGGGCGAGTTCTTC. It codes for CASSPSFQGTGGEFF.

The gene calls are TRBV7-9 and TRBJ2-1, with D uncertain. The V end was cut by 3 bases, the J end by 6 bases, with 9 bases between. CDR1 and CDR2 (germline): SEHNR, FQNEAQ (reference sequence). The CDR3 spans 13 residues. CDR3 DNA: TGTGCCAGCAGCTTGTTGGTAAGCAATGAGCAGTTCTTC. This codes for CASSLLVSNEQFF.

The chain couples TRBV5-1 to TRBJ2-3; 7 bases match TRBD1. Germline V gene data show CDR1 as SGHRS and CDR2 as YFSETQ. The CDR3 is 17 residues long. J gave up 2 bases and V 6 bases, and 15 bases lay outside the gene matches. DNA of the CDR3: TGCGCCAGCAAGAGCCAAACCGGACAGGAGTACACAGATACGCAGTATTTT. This encodes CASKSQTGQEYTDTQYF.

This clone was seen only once. The chain couples TRBV5-1 to TRBJ1-1; D call uncertain. The CDR3 is 14 residues long. Germline-derived CDR1 and CDR2 are SGHRS and YFSETQ. With 0 bases removed from V and 1 base from J, the gap between germline ends came to 7 bases. The CDR3 loop reads CASSLGWSNTEAFF. DNA for the CDR3: TGCGCCAGCAGCTTGGGGTGGTCGAACACTGAAGCTTTCTTT.

The chain couples TRBV30 to TRBJ1-2; D gene uncertain. Trimming took 3 bases from V and 0 from J, leaving 14 bases between them. The CDR3 is 15 residues long. Germline CDR1 reads GTSNPN; CDR2 reads SVGIG (reference sequence). CDR3: CAWSQAGLANYGYTF. The CDR3 region has the DNA TGTGCCTGGAGCCAGGCGGGATTAGCTAACTATGGCTACACCTTC.

The chain employs TRBV21-1 and TRBJ1-1; TRBD1 is the table's D call, not checked against the DNA. TRBV21-1 is a pseudogene locus. The CDR3 is 14 amino acids. The CDR3 DNA follows: TGTGCCAGCAGCCGAAAGGGGGCAGACACTGAAGCTTTCTTT. It codes for CASSRKGADTEAFF.

In DNA, the CDR3 is TGTGCCAGCAGACGGCCGGGAGCACCAGGGGGATCCAACATTCAGTACTTC. Translation gives CASRRPGAPGGSNIQYF. V and J are TRBV12-1 and TRBJ2-4; the DNA was not used to check the table's D call, TRBD1. TRBV12-1 is labeled a pseudogene. The CDR3 length is 17 residues.

This rearrangement joins TRBV14 to TRBJ2-7; D gene ambiguous. The CDR3 length is 15 residues. The germline gives CDR1 SGHDN, CDR2 FVKESK. Trimming pared 1 base from V and 4 bases from J, leaving 14 bases between. The CDR3 here is CASSQGKGWSYEQYF. The CDR3 bases are TGTGCCAGCAGCCAAGGAAAAGGTTGGTCTTACGAGCAGTACTTC.

The chain couples TRBV9 to TRBJ2-1; 12 bases match TRBD2. The CDR3 has 15 amino acids. The junction had 6 bases not matched to a gene; V was cut back by 3 bases and J by 8 bases. Germline V CDR1 and CDR2: SGDLS, YYNGEE. CDR3 DNA sequence: TGTGCCAGCAGCGGACGGACTAGCGGGAAGGATGAGCAGTTCTTC. Protein product: CASSGRTSGKDEQFF. Full variable domain (remainder filled in from reference TRBV9 and TRBJ2-1): DSGVTQTPKHLITATGQRVTLRCSPRSGDLSVYWYQQSLDQGLQFLIQYYNGEERAKGNILERFSAQQFPDLHSELNLSSLELGDSALYFCASSGRTSGKDEQFFGPGTRLTVL.

The chain carries TRBV5-6 and TRBJ1-4; possibly TRBD1 for D (5 bases). The V end was cut by 0 bases, the J end by 7 bases, with 7 bases between. The CDR3 sequence is 13 residues long. From germline, CDR1 is SGHDT and CDR2 YYEEEE. The CDR3 DNA reads as TGTGCCAGCAGCTTGGTAGGGGCTGAAAAACTGTTTTTT. It yields the protein CASSLVGAEKLFF.